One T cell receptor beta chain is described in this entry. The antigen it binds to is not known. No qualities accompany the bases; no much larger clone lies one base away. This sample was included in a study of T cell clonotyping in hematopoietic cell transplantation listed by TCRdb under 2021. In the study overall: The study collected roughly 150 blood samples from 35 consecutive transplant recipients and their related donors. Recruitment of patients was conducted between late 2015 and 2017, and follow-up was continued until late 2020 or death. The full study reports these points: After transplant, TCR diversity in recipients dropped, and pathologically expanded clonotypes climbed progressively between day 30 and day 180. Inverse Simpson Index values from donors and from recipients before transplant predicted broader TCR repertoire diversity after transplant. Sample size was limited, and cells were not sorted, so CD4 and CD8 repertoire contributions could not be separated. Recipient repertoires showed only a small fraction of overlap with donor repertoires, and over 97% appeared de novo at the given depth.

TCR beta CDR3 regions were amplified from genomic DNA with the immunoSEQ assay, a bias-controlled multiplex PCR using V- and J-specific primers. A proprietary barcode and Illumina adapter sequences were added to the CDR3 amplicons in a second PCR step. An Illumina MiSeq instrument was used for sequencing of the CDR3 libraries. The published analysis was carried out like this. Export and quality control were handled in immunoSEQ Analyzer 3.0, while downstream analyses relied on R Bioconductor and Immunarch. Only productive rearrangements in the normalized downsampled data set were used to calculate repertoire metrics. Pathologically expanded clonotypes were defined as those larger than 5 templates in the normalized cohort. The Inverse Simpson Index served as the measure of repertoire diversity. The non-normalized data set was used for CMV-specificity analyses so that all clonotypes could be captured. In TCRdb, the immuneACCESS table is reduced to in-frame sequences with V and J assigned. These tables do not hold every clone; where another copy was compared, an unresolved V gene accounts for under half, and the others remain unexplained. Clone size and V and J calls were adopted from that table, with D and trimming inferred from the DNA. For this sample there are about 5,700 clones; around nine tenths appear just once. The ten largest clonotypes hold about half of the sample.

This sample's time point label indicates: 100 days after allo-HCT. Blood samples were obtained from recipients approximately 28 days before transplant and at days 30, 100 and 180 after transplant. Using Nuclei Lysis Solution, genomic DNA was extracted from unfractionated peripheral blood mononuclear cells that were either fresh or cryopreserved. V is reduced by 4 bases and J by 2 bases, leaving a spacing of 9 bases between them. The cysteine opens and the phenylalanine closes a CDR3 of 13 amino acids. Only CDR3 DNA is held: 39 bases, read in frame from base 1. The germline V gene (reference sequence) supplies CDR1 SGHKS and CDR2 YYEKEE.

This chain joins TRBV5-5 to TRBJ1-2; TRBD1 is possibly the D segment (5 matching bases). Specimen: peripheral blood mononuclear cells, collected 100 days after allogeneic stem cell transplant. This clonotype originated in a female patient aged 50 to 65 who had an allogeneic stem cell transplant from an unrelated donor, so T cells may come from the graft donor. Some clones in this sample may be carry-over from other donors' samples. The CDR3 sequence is CASSPRGNYGYTF. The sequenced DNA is TGTGCCAGCAGCCCTCGGGGGAACTATGGCTACACCTTC.